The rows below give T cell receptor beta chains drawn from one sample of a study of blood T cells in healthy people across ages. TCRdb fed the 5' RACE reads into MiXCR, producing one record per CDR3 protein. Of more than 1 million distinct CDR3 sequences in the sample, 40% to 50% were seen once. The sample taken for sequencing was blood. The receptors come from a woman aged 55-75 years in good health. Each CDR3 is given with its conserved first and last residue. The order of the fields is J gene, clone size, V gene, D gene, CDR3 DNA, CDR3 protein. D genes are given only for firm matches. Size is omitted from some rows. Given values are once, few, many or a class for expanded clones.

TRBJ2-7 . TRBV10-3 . TGTGCCATCGGGGAGCGGGCCTCCTACGAGCAGTACTTC CAIGERASYEQYF
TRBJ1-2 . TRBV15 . TGTGCCACCAGCAGAGACAGGGGCGGCTACACCTTC CATSRDRGGYTF
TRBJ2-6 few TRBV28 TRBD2 TGTGCCAGCAGTACCGGGGGGTTCTCTGGGGCCAACGTCCTGACTTTC CASSTGGFSGANVLTF
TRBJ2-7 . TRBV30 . TGTGCCTGGAGTGACCGCTCGGATGAGCAGTACTTC CAWSDRSDEQYF
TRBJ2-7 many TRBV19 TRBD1 TGTGCCAGCAGCGTAGACAGGGGCTACGAGCAGTACTTC CASSVDRGYEQYF
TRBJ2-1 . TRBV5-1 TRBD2 TGCGCCAGCAGCCCACGGACTAGCGACAATGAGCAGTTCTTC CASSPRTSDNEQFF
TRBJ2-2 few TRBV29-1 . TGCAGCGTCGCCGGGACTTTGAACACCGGGGAGCTGTTTTTT CSVAGTLNTGELFF
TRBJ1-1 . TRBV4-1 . TGCGCCAGCAGCCAACGCGACGCGGGACACTCGAACACTGAAGCTTTCTTT CASSQRDAGHSNTEAFF
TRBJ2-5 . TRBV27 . TGTGCCAGCATGCTAATTGGGGCAAGCGAGACCCAGTACTTC CASMLIGASETQYF
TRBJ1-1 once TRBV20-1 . TGCAGTGCTAGACCCTCCGGAACAGAGTTTGAAGCTTTCTTT CSARPSGTEFEAFF
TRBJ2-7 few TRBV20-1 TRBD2 TGCAGTGCCAAACTAGCGGGAGGGCCATACGAGCAGTACTTC CSAKLAGGPYEQYF
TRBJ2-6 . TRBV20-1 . TGCAGTGACCCAGGCGGGTGGGTTCGGGACAAAGACTCTGGGGCCAACGTCCTGACTTTC CSDPGGWVRDKDSGANVLTF
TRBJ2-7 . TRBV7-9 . TGTGCCAGCAGCTTAAAGCGTGCAGGGGAAGAGACTAGAGCGTACAATGAGCAGTACTTC CASSLKRAGEETRAYNEQYF
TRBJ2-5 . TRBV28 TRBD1 TGTGCCAGCAGCGCCAGGACAGGGGGCCTAAGAGAGCAGTACTTC CASSARTGGLREQYF
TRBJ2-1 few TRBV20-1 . TGCAGTGCTATCGCCCTCTTCAAAGGGAGCTCCTACAATGAGCAGTTCTTC CSAIALFKGSSYNEQFF
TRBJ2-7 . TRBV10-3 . TGTGCCATCAGAGACGGTTACTCCTACGAGCAGTACTTC CAIRDGYSYEQYF
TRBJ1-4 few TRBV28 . TGTGCCAGCAGTTCCATCAGGAGGGGAAATGAAAAACTGTTTTTT CASSSIRRGNEKLFF
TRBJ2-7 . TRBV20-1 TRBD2 TGCAGTGGTAGAAGCCCGTTACTAGCGGAGCAGTACTTC CSGRSPLLAEQYF
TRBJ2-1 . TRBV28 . TGTGCCAGCAGTTTATGGGGGAATCACAATGAGCAGTTCTTC CASSLWGNHNEQFF
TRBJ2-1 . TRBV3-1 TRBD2 TGTGCCAGCAGCCAACGGACTAGCCTCTACGAGCAGTTCTTC CASSQRTSLYEQFF
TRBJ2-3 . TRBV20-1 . TGCAGTGCCAGTGGACGGCTATCGTTCACAGATACGCAGTATTTT CSASGRLSFTDTQYF
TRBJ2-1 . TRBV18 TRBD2 TGTGCCAGCTCACCAAACCCAGCGGGAGGCCACAATGAGCAGTTCTTC CASSPNPAGGHNEQFF
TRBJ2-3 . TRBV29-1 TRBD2 TGCAGCGCAGGACTAGCGGGAGGGGGGACAGATACGCAGTATTTT CSAGLAGGGTDTQYF
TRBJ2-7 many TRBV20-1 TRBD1 TGCAGTGCCCCCAGGGGGACAGGCAGTGGGGAGCAGTACTTC CSAPRGTGSGEQYF
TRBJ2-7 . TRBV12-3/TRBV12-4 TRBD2 TGTGCCAGCAACCTAGCGGGTGGTGGGTACGAGCAGTACTTC CASNLAGGGYEQYF
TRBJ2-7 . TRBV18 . TGTGCCAGCTCACCAAGGGGATTCCGCTCCTACGAGCAGTACTTC CASSPRGFRSYEQYF
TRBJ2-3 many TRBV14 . TGTGCCAGCAGCCAAGTTGCGGGGACCACAGATACGCAGTATTTT CASSQVAGTTDTQYF
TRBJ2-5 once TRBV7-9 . TGTGCCAGCAGCTTAGAAGGGTTTATGCTGGGGACCCAGTACTTC CASSLEGFMLGTQYF
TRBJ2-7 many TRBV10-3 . TGTGCCATCGGACAGTACGGATACGAGCAGTACTTC CAIGQYGYEQYF
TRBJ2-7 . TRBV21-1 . TGTGCCAGCGCCCGGGGCAGGGGAGGCTCCTACGAGCAGTACTTC CASARGRGGSYEQYF
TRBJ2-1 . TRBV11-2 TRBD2 TGTGCCAGCAGCTTGGGCGGGACTAGCCGAGACCAGTTCTTC CASSLGGTSRDQFF
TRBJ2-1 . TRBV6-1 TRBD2 TGTGCCAGCAGTGAAGTAGTAGCGGGCGATGAGCAGTTCTTC CASSEVVAGDEQFF
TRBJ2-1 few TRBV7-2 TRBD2 TGTGCCAGCAGCTTAACACCTAGCGGGAGATACAATGAGCAGTTCTTC CASSLTPSGRYNEQFF
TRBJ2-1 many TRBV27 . TGTGCCAGCAGCCCGGAGGCAGGGCGAGGGGGATATGAGCAGTTCTTC CASSPEAGRGGYEQFF
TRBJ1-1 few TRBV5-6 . TGTGCCAGCAGCTTGTTATATGGCTATGACACTGAAGCTTTCTTT CASSLLYGYDTEAFF
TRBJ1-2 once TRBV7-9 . TGTGCCAGCAGCCAATCTCAGGCCTGGGCCCCCTATGGCTACACCTTC CASSQSQAWAPYGYTF
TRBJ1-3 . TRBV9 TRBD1 TGTGCCAGCAGCGCGTTTGACAGGGGACGGAGAAACACCATATATTTT CASSAFDRGRRNTIYF
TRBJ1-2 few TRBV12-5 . TGTGCTAGTGGTTTGCCCCCGGGGGGGGCGAGCTATGGCTACACCTTC CASGLPPGGASYGYTF
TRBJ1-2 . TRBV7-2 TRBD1 TGTGCCAGCAGCTTTTTTCGACAGGGGGCTAACTATGGCTACACCTTC CASSFFRQGANYGYTF
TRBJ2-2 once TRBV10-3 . TGTGCCATCGGGTCTAACCCGAAGAACACCGGGGAGCTGTTTTTT CAIGSNPKNTGELFF
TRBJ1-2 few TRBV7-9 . TGTGCCAGCAGCTCGCGGACGAAGGACTGGGGCTACACCTTC CASSSRTKDWGYTF
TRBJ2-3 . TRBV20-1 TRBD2 TGCAGTGCTAGGGCTGAGGTTACTAGCGGGAGGCCGGGTACGCAGTATTTT CSARAEVTSGRPGTQYF
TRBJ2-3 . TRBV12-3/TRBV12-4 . TGTGCCAGCAGTCCCCTCGTTGTCCCTAGCACAGATACGCAGTATTTT CASSPLVVPSTDTQYF
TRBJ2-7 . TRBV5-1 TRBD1 TGCGCCAGCAGCTTGGCGGGACAGCAACTCTACGAGCAGTACTTC CASSLAGQQLYEQYF
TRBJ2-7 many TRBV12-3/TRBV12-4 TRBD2 TGTGCCAGCAGTTTAGATAATTGGACTAGCGGGAGGGCCTACTACGAGCAGTACTTC CASSLDNWTSGRAYYEQYF
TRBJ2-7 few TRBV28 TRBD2 TGTGCCAGCAGTTTCACTAGCGGGAGATACGAGCAGTACTTC CASSFTSGRYEQYF
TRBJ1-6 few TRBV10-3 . TGTGCCATCACCGACCTGGAGTATTCACCCCTCCACTTT CAITDLEYSPLHF
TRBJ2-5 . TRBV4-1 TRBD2 TGCGCCAGCAGCCAAGTTGCCGGACTAGCGTTTTCTCCAGGGGATGAGCAGTACTTC CASSQVAGLAFSPGDEQYF
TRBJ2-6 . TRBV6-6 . TGTGCCAGCAGTCAGGGTCTCGGTAAAGGGGCCAACGTCCTGACTTTC CASSQGLGKGANVLTF
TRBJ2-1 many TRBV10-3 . TGTGCCATCAGTGTCGGAGGGACGGTTTACAATGAGCAGTTCTTC CAISVGGTVYNEQFF
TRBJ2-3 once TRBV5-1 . TGCGCCAGCAGCTTGCCGGCGCCGCACACAGATACGCAGTATTTT CASSLPAPHTDTQYF
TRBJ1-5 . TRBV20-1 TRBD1 TGCAGTGCTAGAGACCAAGGGACAGGGTGGAATCAGCCCCAGCATTTT CSARDQGTGWNQPQHF
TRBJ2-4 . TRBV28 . TGTGCCAGCAGTGGCCCGGGACACGGCTCGAAACATTCCAAAAACATTCAGTACTTC CASSGPGHGSKHSKNIQYF